This T cell receptor (beta chain) was obtained from a study of shared clonotypes between healthy human individuals. Study-wide results and caveats: Across several donors, naive CD4 shared around 5.4%, naive CD8 around 3.5%, memory CD4 2% to 2.5%, memory CD8 0.4%. A small donor pool kept down the genetic and exposure-history diversity that was represented.

The germline V gene has CDR1 SEHNR and CDR2 FQNEAQ (reference sequence). The CDR3 sequence is 16 residues long. V lost 0 bases, J lost 2 bases, and 11 bases lay in between. About this clone itself: No antigen is known for it.

Naive CD8 isolation took CD45RO-negative cells positively selected for CCR7 and excluded terminally differentiated effector memory CD45RA+ cells. Replicate PCRs for sorted subsets used around 200 ng DNA; this equaled 30,000 to 35,000 T cell genomes. Produced via immunoSEQ multiplex PCR; TCRdb's table is partial and in-frame only. Of hundreds of thousands of clones listed, 92% are singletons. This receptor was identified in a man younger than 40 in good health. The chain has TRBV7-9 and TRBJ2-1; possibly TRBD1 or TRBD2 for D (5 bases each). Sequenced: naive CD8+ T cells sorted from blood. The CDR3 DNA reads TGTGCCAGCAGCTTAGCCCCAGGGAGCACCTACAATGAGCAGTTCTTC. Amino acid sequence: CASSLAPGSTYNEQFF.